These 13 T cell receptor beta chains were all obtained from the same sample, sequenced in a study of T cells after yellow fever vaccination. TCRdb fed the 5' RACE reads into MiXCR, producing one record per CDR3 protein. The sample holds 400,000 or so distinct CDR3 sequences; about 6.2% are singletons and the top ten take 15%. Sequenced here: PBMCs, sampled 5 days after the yellow fever booster vaccination. The source of these receptors is a man aged 25-40 years who received the YFV17D yellow fever vaccine.

V usage is TRBV7-9 and J usage is TRBJ2-3; TRBD2 agrees at 9 bases. This CDR3 is built from 14 residues. Germline V CDR1 and CDR2: SEHNR, FQNEAQ (reference sequence). Losses at the gene ends were 8 bases for V and 6 bases for J; bases not matched to a gene: 9. In nucleotides, the CDR3 is TGTGCCAGCGGAGTTAGCGGGAGACTCGATACGCAGTATTTT. This encodes CASGVSGRLDTQYF.

This clonotype showed up just a few times. J is TRBJ1-5 and V is TRBV12-3 or TRBV12-4; TRBD1 aligns across 9 bases. The CDR3 is 16 residues long. The V gene end was trimmed by 6 bases and the J gene end by 4 bases; junction bases not matched to a gene: 10. The DNA of the CDR3 is TGTGCCAGCAGACCTACAGGGGGCCGGGGGAATCAGCCCCAGCATTTT. This sequence encodes CASRPTGGRGNQPQHF.

The rearrangement joins TRBV6-5 to TRBJ2-5, with 8 bases aligning to TRBD2. CDR3 length: 14 amino acids. V gave up 5 bases and J gave up 4 bases; unmatched junction bases: 6. CDR1 MNHEY and CDR2 SVGAGI come from the germline V gene. In DNA, the CDR3 is TGTGCCAGCAGTAACGGGGGGGAGGGAGAGACCCAGTACTTC. Its protein product is CASSNGGEGETQYF.

The V call is TRBV7-2, the J call TRBJ2-3; 8 bases fit TRBD2. The CDR3 spans 14 residues. Per the germline V gene, CDR1 is SGHTA and CDR2 is FQGNSA. The J segment lost 4 bases and the V segment lost 3 bases, leaving 3 bases of the junction unmatched. CDR3 in DNA: TGTGCCAGCAGCTTGGGACTAGAGGCAGATACGCAGTATTTT. This gives the protein CASSLGLEADTQYF. Together with reference TRBV7-2 and TRBJ2-3, the CDR3 gives the full variable domain: GAGVSQSPSNKVTEKGKDVELRCDPISGHTALYWYRQSLGQGLEFLIYFQGNSAPDKSGLPSDRFSAERTGGSVSTLTIQRTQQEDSAVYLCASSLGLEADTQYFGPGTRLTVL.

CDR3 DNA: TGTGCCAGCAGTCCCGCAGGGGTGAGGAACACAGATACGCAGTATTTT. Translation gives CASSPAGVRNTDTQYF. This chain connects TRBV28 to TRBJ2-3, with TRBD1 as a possible D gene (6 bases). CDR3 length: 16 amino acids. V was cut by 5 bases and J by 2 bases, with 17 bases left in between. CDR1 and CDR2 (germline): MDHEN, SYDVKM.

This clonotype was recorded many times. The rearrangement uses TRBV20-1 and TRBJ2-2; D not certain. The CDR3 spans 15 residues. Germline V lookup: CDR1 DFQATT, CDR2 SNEGSKA (reference sequence). Trimming took 4 bases from V and 7 from J, leaving 19 bases between them. This chain's CDR3 is CSANPTWAVGGELFF. The DNA for the CDR3 is TGCAGTGCTAACCCGACATGGGCGGTCGGCGGGGAGCTGTTTTTT.

V is TRBV6-2 or TRBV6-3 and J is TRBJ1-5; no clear D. Per the germline V gene, CDR1 is MNHEY and CDR2 is SVGEGT. The germline V and J ends were trimmed by 5 bases and 0 bases, with 14 bases remaining between them. This CDR3 contains 16 residues. DNA of the CDR3: TGTGCCAGCAGTGGGAGAAACACTCTTAGCAATCAGCCCCAGCATTTT. Translating gives CASSGRNTLSNQPQHF.

This clonotype was detected a few times. The genes are TRBV5-1 and TRBJ2-5; 8 positions match TRBD2. J gave up 1 base and V 1 base, and 9 bases lay outside the gene matches. The CDR3 consists of 17 residues. The germline V gene has CDR1 SGHRS and CDR2 YFSETQ. The CDR3 spells CASSLFGRANSQETQYF. Here the CDR3 DNA reads TGCGCCAGCAGCTTGTTCGGGAGGGCCAATTCCCAAGAGACCCAGTACTTC. Drawing the rest from reference TRBV5-1 and TRBJ2-5, the complete variable domain is KAGVTQTPRYLIKTRGQQVTLSCSPISGHRSVSWYQQTPGQGLQFLFEYFSETQRNKGNFPGRFSGRQFSNSRSEMNVSTLELGDSALYLCASSLFGRANSQETQYFGPGTRLLVL.

This clonotype was picked up a small number of times. The genes are TRBV4-2 and TRBJ2-7; 7 bases are shared with TRBD2. The CDR3 runs to 14 residues. Germline lookup yields CDR1 LGHNA and CDR2 YNFKEQ. The V gene end was trimmed by 1 base and the J gene end by 2 bases; junction bases not matched to a gene: 2. CDR3 region: CASSQGGRAYEQYF. In DNA form, the CDR3 reads TGTGCCAGCAGCCAAGGCGGGAGAGCCTACGAGCAGTACTTC.

The rearrangement uses TRBV5-4 and TRBJ1-6, with D possibly matching TRBD1 (5 bases). The V and J ends lost 3 bases and 7 bases respectively, with 14 bases between them. CDR1 and CDR2 from the germline V gene are SGHNT and YYREEE (reference sequence). The CDR3 has 15 amino acids. In DNA, the CDR3 is TGTGCCAGCAGCTCCCCGGGACGGACGAATTCACCCCTCCACTTT. Protein product: CASSSPGRTNSPLHF.

This clonotype appeared many times. V is TRBV28 and J is TRBJ1-1; D gene unclear. Germline V lookup: CDR1 MDHEN, CDR2 SYDVKM. The CDR3 is 11 amino acids. The ends were cut back, 6 bases at V and 7 bases at J, with 9 bases in the middle. As DNA, the CDR3 is TGTGCCAGCAGGTTAGGTGTTGAAGCTTTCTTT. Translation: CASRLGVEAFF. The whole variable domain, filled in from reference TRBV28 and TRBJ1-1, reads DVKVTQSSRYLVKRTGEKVFLECVQDMDHENMFWYRQDPGLGLRLIYFSYDVKMKEKGDIPEGYSVSREKKERFSLILESASTNQTSMYLCASRLGVEAFFGQGTRLTVV.

This rearrangement joins TRBV28 to TRBJ2-7; 8 bases agree with TRBD1. Germline V gene sequence: CDR1 MDHEN, CDR2 SYDVKM. The CDR3 consists of 12 residues. V was clipped by 5 bases and J by 6 bases; unmatched bases: 3. As DNA, the CDR3 is TGTGCCAGCAGTACAGGGGGGCCCGAGCAGTACTTC. The encoded protein is CASSTGGPEQYF.

This clonotype has just a few counts. CDR3 residues: CASSKGVGINTGELFF. The CDR3 coding sequence is TGTGCCAGTAGTAAAGGGGTCGGCATCAACACCGGGGAGCTGTTTTTT. The chain joins TRBV19 to TRBJ2-2; the D gene is possibly TRBD1 (5 bases). This CDR3 has 16 residues. The V end was cut by 4 bases, the J end by 2 bases, with 14 bases between. CDR1 and CDR2 (germline): LNHDA, SQIVND (reference sequence).